Below, one TCR beta chain is given with its context. Antigen: not known. These data belong to a study of identical twins. Study outcomes and limitations: Twin-shared out-of-frame alpha sequences were enriched for low generation probability.

MiXCR, applied by TCRdb to the 5' RACE reads, yields one record per CDR3 protein. The sample records approximately 230,000 distinct CDR3 sequences, over 5.5% being singletons. Germline V gives CDR1 ENHRY, CDR2 SYGVKD. V shed 2 bases and J 0 bases; nucleotides not matched to a gene: 10. The CDR3 extends over 19 amino acids. These data were also filed under a second study, of T cells expressing NK-cell markers.

The chain uses TRBV10-3 and TRBJ2-6, with 7 bases matching TRBD1. The sample comprised CD8+ T cells sorted from blood. This clonotype originated in a woman under 30 in good health. CDR3 coding DNA: TGTGCCATCAGTGAGCGCAGGGTAGGGGGCCACTCTGGGGCCAACGTCCTGACTTTC. It encodes CAISERRVGGHSGANVLTF.